These 25 T cell receptor beta chains were sequenced from one sample in a study of cytomegalovirus exposure and HLA in healthy donors. Both 60 Vbeta primers and 13 Jbeta primers went into the PCR. Profiled with immunoSEQ multiplex PCR; TCRdb holds only in-frame clones, not every one. Of about 140,000 clones in the sample, 65% to 80% were seen once. The sequenced material came from PBMCs. Receptors were obtained from a woman under 40 in good health and CMV-seronegative.

The V call is TRBV7-2, the J call TRBJ2-6; TRBD1 agrees at 7 bases. The CDR3 runs to 16 residues. Germline CDR1 SGHTA, CDR2 FQGNSA. V gave up 6 bases and J gave up 0 bases; unmatched junction bases: 5. Written as DNA, the CDR3 is TGTGCCAGCAGGGCAGGGGGTAACTCTGGGGCCAACGTCCTGACTTTC. It is translated as CASRAGGNSGANVLTF.

This clone appeared a few times. V is TRBV29-1 and J is TRBJ1-3, with a weak D call TRBD1 (6 bases). Per germline, CDR1 SQVTM and CDR2 ANQGSEA. V lost 7 bases and J lost 5, with 12 bases in between. CDR3 length: 12 residues. The CDR3: CSAAGTRNTIYF. The CDR3, as DNA: TGCAGCGCTGCCGGGACAAGAAACACCATATATTTT.

The V gene is TRBV2, the J gene TRBJ2-2; 8 positions agree with TRBD1. The CDR3 is 15 amino acids. The V and J ends lost 6 bases and 6 bases, in that order; junction bases with no gene match: 9. Germline V gene sequence: CDR1 SNHLY, CDR2 FYNNEI. CDR3 nucleotide sequence: TGTGCCAGCAGGGACAGGGATCTGGATGCCGGGGAGCTGTTTTTT. Its protein is CASRDRDLDAGELFF.

This chain uses TRBV2 with TRBJ2-1; 7 nucleotides agree with TRBD2. Unmatched junction bases numbered 14, after V lost 5 bases and J lost 1 base. Germline V gene data show CDR1 as SNHLY and CDR2 as FYNNEI. The CDR3 covers 18 residues. The CDR3 is CASSHPTSAGLSYNEQFF. CDR3 coding DNA: TGTGCCAGCAGTCACCCTACCTCAGCGGGGCTGTCCTACAATGAGCAGTTCTTC.

This clone was counted between two and nine times. The chain uses TRBV19 and TRBJ1-1; 12 bases are shared with TRBD1. The length of the CDR3 is 16 residues. The junction had 9 bases not matched to a gene; V was cut back by 5 bases and J by 5 bases. Per germline, CDR1 LNHDA and CDR2 SQIVND (reference sequence). The CDR3 DNA follows: TGTGCCAGTAGTCCGGGACAGGGGGCTGCGAGGACTGAAGCTTTCTTT. Its protein product is CASSPGQGAARTEAFF.

V usage is TRBV5-4 and J usage is TRBJ2-2, with a possible D match to TRBD2 (6 bases). The CDR3 runs 15 residues. V was pared by 4 bases and J by 0 bases, with 10 bases between. Germline values: CDR1 SGHNT, CDR2 YYREEE (reference sequence). This CDR3 reads CASSGGTPNTGELFF. Here the CDR3 DNA reads TGTGCCAGCAGCGGGGGGACCCCGAACACCGGGGAGCTGTTTTTT.

This chain uses TRBV7-9 with TRBJ1-1; TRBD1 is a possible D gene (5 bases). The CDR3 runs to 14 residues. The germline V and J ends were trimmed by 5 bases and 3 bases, with 13 bases remaining between them. Germline CDR1 reads SEHNR; CDR2 reads FQNEAQ (reference sequence). For the CDR3, the DNA is TGTGCCAGCAGCCCCAATCAGGGTGACACTGAAGCTTTCTTT. This translates into CASSPNQGDTEAFF. Variable domain in full (rest from reference TRBV7-9 and TRBJ1-1): DTGVSQNPRHKITKRGQNVTFRCDPISEHNRLYWYRQTLGQGPEFLTYFQNEAQLEKSRLLSDRFSAERPKGSFSTLEIQRTEQGDSAMYLCASSPNQGDTEAFFGQGTRLTVV.

This chain connects TRBV2 to TRBJ2-3, with a tentative D call TRBD2 (6 bases). The CDR3 totals 12 residues. Trimming removed 8 bases from V and 3 bases from J, with 9 bases in between. The germline CDR1 and CDR2 sequences are SNHLY and FYNNEI. CDR3 amino acids: CASAGLTDTQYF. CDR3 DNA sequence: TGTGCCAGCGCGGGACTGACAGATACGCAGTATTTT. The entire variable domain, with the rest obtained from reference TRBV2 and TRBJ2-3, is as follows: EPEVTQTPSHQVTQMGQEVILRCVPISNHLYFYWYRQILGQKVEFLVSFYNNEISEKSEIFDDQFSVERPDGSNFTLKIRSTKLEDSAMYFCASAGLTDTQYFGPGTRLTVL.

The chain combines TRBV19 with TRBJ1-2; D uncertain. The CDR3 is made up of 12 amino acids. V lost 6 bases and J lost 4, with 9 bases in between. CDR1 and CDR2 from the germline V gene are LNHDA and SQIVND (reference sequence). The CDR3 bases are TGTGCCAGTAGCACGGGTGGCTATGGCTACACCTTC. It encodes CASSTGGYGYTF.

This sequence joins TRBV18 and TRBJ2-1; the D is unclear. The CDR3 sequence is 14 residues long. Germline lookup yields CDR1 KGHSH and CDR2 LQKENI. The V gene lost 0 bases and the J gene lost 5 bases, with 8 bases spanning the gap. The CDR3 reads CASSPPGRNNEQFF. CDR3 nucleotide sequence: TGTGCCAGCTCACCACCGGGCAGGAACAATGAGCAGTTCTTC.

The V and J genes are TRBV28 and TRBJ1-2, with TRBD1 identical over 7 bases. Trimming at V came to 3 bases and at J to 6 bases, leaving 13 bases not matched to a gene. CDR1 and CDR2 (germline): MDHEN, SYDVKM. CDR3 size: 16 residues. The CDR3 DNA reads TGTGCCAGCAGTTTTAGAAGGGGGCCCCGGATGCATGGCTACACCTTC. Its protein product is CASSFRRGPRMHGYTF.

This chain joins TRBV2 and TRBJ1-1, with 9 bases matching TRBD1. Germline assignment: CDR1 SNHLY and CDR2 FYNNEI. V shed 5 bases, J shed 4 bases, and the junction held 8 bases outside the gene matches. The CDR3 runs to 15 residues. The chain's CDR3 is CASSPDRDRVTEAFF. CDR3 nucleotide sequence: TGTGCCAGCAGTCCCGATAGGGACAGGGTCACTGAAGCTTTCTTT.

The genes are TRBV5-6 and TRBJ1-2; a possible D gene is TRBD1 (6 bases). With 3 bases removed from V and 4 bases from J, the gap between germline ends came to 16 bases. CDR1 SGHDT and CDR2 YYEEEE come from the germline V gene. CDR3 size: 15 residues. CDR3 nucleotides: TGTGCCAGCAGCTCCCCCACAGGGCCCGGCTATGGCTACACCTTC. Its translation: CASSSPTGPGYGYTF. The entire variable domain, with the rest obtained from reference TRBV5-6 and TRBJ1-2, is as follows: DAGVTQSPTHLIKTRGQQVTLRCSPKSGHDTVSWYQQALGQGPQFIFQYYEEEERQRGNFPDRFSGHQFPNYSSELNVNALLLGDSALYLCASSSPTGPGYGYTFGSGTRLTVV.

The V and J genes are TRBV6-5 and TRBJ2-5, with D possibly being TRBD2 (6 bases). The end of the DNA aligns better with TRBJ2-7, so the J call may be wrong. CDR1 and CDR2 from the germline V gene are MNHEY and SVGAGI. CDR3 length: 15 residues. The CDR3 coding sequence is TGTGCCAGCAGTCACGGGACTTCTCCATCCTACGAGCAGTACTTC. It yields the protein CASSHGTSPSYEQYF.

V gene TRBV6-5 combines with J gene TRBJ2-5; D remains ambiguous. V shed 5 bases and J shed 1 base, with 11 bases lying between them. There are 14 residues in the CDR3. Germline CDR1 and CDR2: MNHEY and SVGAGI. The chain's CDR3 is CASSVNTAQETQYF. Here the CDR3 DNA reads TGTGCCAGCAGTGTGAATACAGCCCAAGAGACCCAGTACTTC.

This rearrangement joins TRBV6-5 to TRBJ2-7; TRBD2 is a possible D gene (6 bases). Germline CDR1 MNHEY, CDR2 SVGAGI. This CDR3 region has 14 residues. The germline V and J ends were trimmed by 3 bases and 7 bases, with 16 bases remaining between them. CDR3 sequence: CASSYTQSAGEQYV. The CDR3 DNA follows: TGTGCCAGCAGTTATACGCAGTCGGCGGGGGAGCAGTACGTC.

This clone was found once. The chain links TRBV2 to TRBJ1-5; 10 positions match TRBD1. The CDR3 totals 17 residues. V lost 8 bases and J lost 3; bases outside the gene matches: 13. Germline loops: CDR1 SNHLY, CDR2 FYNNEI. The CDR3 here is CASGTPTGGRPNQPQHF. The CDR3 DNA sequence: TGTGCCAGCGGAACCCCGACAGGGGGCCGGCCCAATCAGCCCCAGCATTTT.

V and J are TRBV4-2 and TRBJ2-1; 8 bases fit TRBD2. Trimming at V came to 6 bases and at J to 7 bases, leaving 14 bases not matched to a gene. CDR3 length: 16 amino acids. Germline lookup yields CDR1 LGHNA and CDR2 YNFKEQ. CDR3 loop: CASSRGQLAASNEQFF. CDR3 sequence (DNA): TGTGCCAGCAGTCGGGGACAACTAGCGGCCTCAAATGAGCAGTTCTTC.

The rearrangement uses TRBV18 and TRBJ2-1, with 9 bases fitting TRBD2. This CDR3 contains 15 residues. The germline V gene has CDR1 KGHSH and CDR2 LQKENI. Trimming removed 3 bases from V and 2 bases from J; junction bases left unmatched: 2. The CDR3 is CASSPGLAAYNEQFF. CDR3 in DNA: TGTGCCAGCTCACCGGGACTAGCAGCCTACAATGAGCAGTTCTTC.

The CDR3 loop is CASSRTGNYGYTF. CDR3 in DNA: TGTGCCAGCAGTCGAACAGGGAACTATGGCTACACCTTC. V is TRBV28 and J is TRBJ1-2, with a weak D call TRBD1 (6 bases). Germline V gene sequence: CDR1 MDHEN, CDR2 SYDVKM. Trimming took off 5 bases at V and 2 bases at J, with 9 bases between the two ends. The CDR3 extends over 13 amino acids.

The J gene is TRBJ2-1, the V gene TRBV27, with TRBD2 matching 9 bases. V lost 5 bases, J lost 2 bases, and 13 bases stayed unmatched. The germline V gene encodes CDR1 MNHEY and CDR2 SMNVEV (reference sequence). This CDR3 region has 18 residues. CDR3 nucleotides: TGTGCCAGCAGTCTAGCAGCGGGACTAGCAATGACCTACAATGAGCAGTTCTTC. Translating it yields CASSLAAGLAMTYNEQFF.

This clone was seen a few times. V is TRBV18 and J is TRBJ2-1, with D possibly being TRBD2 (6 bases). Between the trimmed V and J ends, which lost 6 bases and 5 bases, there was a span of 8 bases. The CDR3 covers 12 residues. Germline values: CDR1 KGHSH, CDR2 LQKENI. Here the CDR3 DNA reads TGTGCCAGCTCGGGGGGAAACAATGAGCAGTTCTTC. This sequence encodes CASSGGNNEQFF.

The gene calls are TRBV7-8 and TRBJ1-5; D is ambiguous. The V gene's germline CDR1 is SGHVS and CDR2 FQNEAQ. The CDR3 covers 15 residues. Trimming shortened V by 4 bases and J by 7 bases, and 17 bases separated the two germline ends. The CDR3 here is CASSSETGEWQPQHF. The CDR3 DNA reads TGTGCCAGCAGCTCAGAGACGGGAGAATGGCAGCCCCAGCATTTT.

This clone was seen only once. The V and J genes are TRBV19 and TRBJ2-5, with 8 positions matching TRBD2. Germline V gene data show CDR1 as LNHDA and CDR2 as SQIVND (reference sequence). The ends lost 9 bases at V and 4 bases at J; junction bases unmatched: 7. The CDR3 is 13 residues long. The CDR3 bases are TGTGCCAGCACCTGGGCGGGAGGAGAGACCCAGTACTTC. This gives the protein CASTWAGGETQYF.

This clone came up once. The rearrangement links TRBV21-1 to TRBJ1-2; the table calls TRBD1, which could not be checked here. TRBV21-1 is listed as a pseudogene. The CDR3 contains 14 residues. The DNA for the CDR3 is TGTGCCAGCACCGCAGGGGGCGCCAACTATGGCTACACCTTC. It codes for CASTAGGANYGYTF.